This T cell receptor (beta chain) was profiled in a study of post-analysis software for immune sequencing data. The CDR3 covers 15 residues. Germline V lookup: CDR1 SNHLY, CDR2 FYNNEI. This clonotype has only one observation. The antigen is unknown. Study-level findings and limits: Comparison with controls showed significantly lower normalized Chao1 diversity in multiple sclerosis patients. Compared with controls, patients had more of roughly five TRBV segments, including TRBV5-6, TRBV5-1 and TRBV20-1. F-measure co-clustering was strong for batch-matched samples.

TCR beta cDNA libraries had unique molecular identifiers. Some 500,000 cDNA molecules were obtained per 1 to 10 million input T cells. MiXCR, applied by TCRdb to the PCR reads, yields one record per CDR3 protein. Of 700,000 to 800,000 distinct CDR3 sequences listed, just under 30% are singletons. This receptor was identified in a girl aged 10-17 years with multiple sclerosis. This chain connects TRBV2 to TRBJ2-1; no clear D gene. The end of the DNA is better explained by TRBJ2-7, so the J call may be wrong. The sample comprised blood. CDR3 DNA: TGTGCCAGCAAGTCCGCAGGCCGCCCCTACAATGAGCAGTACTTC. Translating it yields CASKSAGRPYNEQYF.